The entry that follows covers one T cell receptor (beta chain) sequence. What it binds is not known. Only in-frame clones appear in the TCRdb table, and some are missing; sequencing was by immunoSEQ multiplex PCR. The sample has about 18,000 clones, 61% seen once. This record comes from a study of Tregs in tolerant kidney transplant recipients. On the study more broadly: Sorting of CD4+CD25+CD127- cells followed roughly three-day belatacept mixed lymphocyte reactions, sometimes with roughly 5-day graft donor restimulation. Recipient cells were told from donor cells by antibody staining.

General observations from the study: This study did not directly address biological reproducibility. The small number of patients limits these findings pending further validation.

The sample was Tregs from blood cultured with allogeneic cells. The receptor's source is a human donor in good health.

CDR3 amino acids: CASSEPPNMQPQHF. CDR3 in DNA: TGTGCCAGCAGTGAACCTCCGAACATGCAGCCCCAGCATTTT. This chain joins TRBV6-1 and TRBJ1-5; no reliable D call. V was trimmed by 2 bases and J by 7 bases, leaving 12 bases between them. In germline, CDR1 is MNHNS, CDR2 SASEGT. The CDR3 runs to 14 residues.